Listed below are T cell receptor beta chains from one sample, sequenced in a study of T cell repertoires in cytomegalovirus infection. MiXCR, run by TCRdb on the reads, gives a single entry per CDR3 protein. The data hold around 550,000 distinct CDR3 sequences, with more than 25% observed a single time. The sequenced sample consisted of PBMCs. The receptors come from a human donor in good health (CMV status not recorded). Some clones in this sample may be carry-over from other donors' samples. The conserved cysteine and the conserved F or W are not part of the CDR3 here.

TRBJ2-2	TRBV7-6	ASSLPRGLGELF
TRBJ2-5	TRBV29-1	SVEQGGETQY
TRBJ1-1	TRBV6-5	ASSYRGGVTEAF
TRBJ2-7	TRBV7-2	ASSLELAGVNEQY
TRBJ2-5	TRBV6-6	ASSSSLGVWTSGETQY
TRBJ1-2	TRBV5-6	ASSLRRGGNYGYT
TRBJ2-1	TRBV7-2	ASSSRTSVSYRSYNEQF
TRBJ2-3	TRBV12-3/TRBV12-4	ASSFNSGAVTDTQY
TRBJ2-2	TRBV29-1	SVGRESDTGELF
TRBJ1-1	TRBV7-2	ASSFQTMNTEAF
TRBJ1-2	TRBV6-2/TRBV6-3	ASSFPTQGKEEYGYT
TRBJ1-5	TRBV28	ASSLGGSVGNQPQH
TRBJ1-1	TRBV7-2	ASNSGQNTEAF
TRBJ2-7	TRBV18	ASSRDREGQY
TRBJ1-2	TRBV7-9	ASSLAGTGTPGYT
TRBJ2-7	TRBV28	ASSLGGTGLSYEQY
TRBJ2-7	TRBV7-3	ASSLNVGVTSEQY
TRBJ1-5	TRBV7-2	ASSFEYSNQPQH
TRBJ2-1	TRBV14	ASSPRGPSNEQF
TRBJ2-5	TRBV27	ASRKIRGLSAKTQY
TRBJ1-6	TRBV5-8	ASSLDRGTPLH
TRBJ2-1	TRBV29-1	SVVTSVYEQF
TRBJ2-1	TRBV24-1	ATSGYVGEYNEQF
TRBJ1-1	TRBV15	ATSRGTARPAF
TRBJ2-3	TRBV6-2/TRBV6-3	ASSGLAGADTQY
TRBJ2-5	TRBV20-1	SASLLTQETQY
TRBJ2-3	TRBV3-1	ASSIGFWGADTQY
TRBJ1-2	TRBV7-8	ASSPTGFYGYT
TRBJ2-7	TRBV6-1	ASSETGQIYEQY
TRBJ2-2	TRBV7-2	ASSVWDTGELF
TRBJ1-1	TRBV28	ASGRVDTEAF
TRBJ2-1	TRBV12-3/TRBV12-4	ASTIRVPNEQF
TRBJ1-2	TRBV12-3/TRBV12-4	ASNTGTEYGYT
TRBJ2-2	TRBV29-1	SVRGTYTGELF
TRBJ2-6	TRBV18	ASSPQGQNTGANVLT
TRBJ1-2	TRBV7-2	ASSFPPGGYT
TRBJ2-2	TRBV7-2	ASSPRLVKFTGELF
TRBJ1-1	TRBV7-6	ASSLYVSTQEAF
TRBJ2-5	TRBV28	ASSFQTSGEQETQY
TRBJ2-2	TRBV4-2	ASSQNSDSVPGELF
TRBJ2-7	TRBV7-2	ASSLGGQDSYYEQY
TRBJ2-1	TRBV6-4	AIQFSGMGYNEQF
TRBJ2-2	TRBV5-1	ASSFRAGANTGELF
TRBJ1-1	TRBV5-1	ASSPGQGRQMNTEAF
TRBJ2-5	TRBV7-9	ASTAAAGGPGTQY